The rows below give T cell receptor beta chains drawn from one sample of a study of control samples from healthy donors and cancer patients. Method: immunoSEQ multiplex PCR; TCRdb's copy keeps in-frame clones and lacks some. The table shows about 96,000 clones, with approximately 93% occurring only once. What was sequenced was blood. The receptors were sampled from a man younger than 35 in good health. CDR3s include the opening cysteine and the closing phenylalanine or tryptophan. Fields, in order: J gene, V gene, CDR3 length, D gene, clone size, CDR3 protein, CDR3 DNA. D genes are given only for firm matches. Part of the rows lack a size; the others show once, few, many or a class for expanded clones.

j_gene: TRBJ2-4
v_gene: TRBV5-4
len: 13
d_gene: TRBD1
abundance: once
CDR3aa: CASSRDSKNIQYF
CDR3nt: TGTGCCAGCAGCAGGGACAGTAAAAACATTCAGTACTTC

j_gene: TRBJ1-5
v_gene: TRBV18
len: 18
d_gene: .
abundance: .
CDR3aa: CASSPRPVDSLSNQPQHF
CDR3nt: TGTGCCAGCTCACCACGTCCAGTGGACAGCCTTAGCAATCAGCCCCAGCATTTT

j_gene: TRBJ2-1
v_gene: TRBV6-2/TRBV6-3
len: 17
d_gene: TRBD2
abundance: .
CDR3aa: CASSATSGRVGYNEQFF
CDR3nt: TGTGCCAGCAGTGCTACTAGCGGGAGGGTCGGCTACAATGAGCAGTTCTTC

j_gene: TRBJ1-3
v_gene: TRBV11-2
len: 12
d_gene: .
abundance: .
CDR3aa: CASSLGGNTIYF
CDR3nt: TGTGCCAGCAGCTTAGGTGGAAACACCATATATTTT

j_gene: TRBJ1-3
v_gene: TRBV9
len: 13
d_gene: .
abundance: .
CDR3aa: CASSTGPGNTIYF
CDR3nt: TGTGCCAGCAGCACTGGGCCGGGAAACACCATATATTTT

j_gene: TRBJ1-1
v_gene: TRBV5-8
len: 14
d_gene: .
abundance: .
CDR3aa: CASSYSSLNTEAFF
CDR3nt: TGTGCCAGCAGCTACAGCTCTCTGAACACTGAAGCTTTCTTT

j_gene: TRBJ2-1
v_gene: TRBV6-2/TRBV6-3
len: 15
d_gene: .
abundance: once
CDR3aa: CASSSGEAVYNEQFF
CDR3nt: TGTGCCAGCAGTTCGGGGGAGGCTGTGTACAATGAGCAGTTCTTC

j_gene: TRBJ1-2
v_gene: TRBV10-1
len: 14
d_gene: TRBD1
abundance: .
CDR3aa: CASSETMDRDGYTF
CDR3nt: TGCGCCAGCAGTGAGACCATGGACAGGGATGGCTACACCTTC

j_gene: TRBJ1-2
v_gene: TRBV5-1
len: 17
d_gene: .
abundance: .
CDR3aa: CASSLAGTHGDNYGYTF
CDR3nt: TGCGCCAGCAGCTTGGCAGGGACTCACGGGGATAACTATGGCTACACCTTC

j_gene: TRBJ2-7
v_gene: TRBV6-2/TRBV6-3
len: 14
d_gene: .
abundance: .
CDR3aa: CASSPGTHSYEQYF
CDR3nt: TGTGCCAGCAGCCCCGGGACTCATTCCTACGAGCAGTACTTC

j_gene: TRBJ2-1
v_gene: TRBV10-3
len: 18
d_gene: TRBD2
abundance: once
CDR3aa: CAISDLPSSGRIYNEQFF
CDR3nt: TGTGCCATCAGTGACCTCCCCTCTAGCGGGAGGATATACAATGAGCAGTTCTTC

j_gene: TRBJ2-1
v_gene: TRBV10-3
len: 15
d_gene: .
abundance: .
CDR3aa: CAISEGLAGSNEQFF
CDR3nt: TGTGCCATCAGTGAGGGGCTAGCAGGGTCCAATGAGCAGTTCTTC

j_gene: TRBJ2-2
v_gene: TRBV27
len: 14
d_gene: TRBD2
abundance: .
CDR3aa: CASSIRTSPGELFF
CDR3nt: TGTGCCAGCAGTATTAGGACTAGCCCCGGGGAGCTGTTTTTT

j_gene: TRBJ2-1
v_gene: TRBV5-4
len: 15
d_gene: .
abundance: .
CDR3aa: CASSLAGGPHNEQFF
CDR3nt: TGTGCCAGCAGCTTGGCCGGGGGGCCGCACAATGAGCAGTTCTTC

j_gene: TRBJ1-6
v_gene: TRBV28
len: 15
d_gene: TRBD1
abundance: .
CDR3aa: CASSFGQGVDSPLHF
CDR3nt: TGTGCCAGCAGTTTCGGACAGGGGGTGGATTCACCCCTCCACTTT

j_gene: TRBJ2-7
v_gene: TRBV27
len: 16
d_gene: TRBD1
abundance: .
CDR3aa: CASRGGSRDRGYEQYF
CDR3nt: TGTGCCAGCAGGGGGGGTAGCCGGGACAGGGGCTACGAGCAGTACTTC

j_gene: TRBJ1-2
v_gene: TRBV5-1
len: 14
d_gene: .
abundance: .
CDR3aa: CASSLGTAVYGYTF
CDR3nt: TGCGCCAGCAGCTTGGGGACCGCAGTTTATGGCTACACCTTC

j_gene: TRBJ1-5
v_gene: TRBV18
len: 17
d_gene: .
abundance: .
CDR3aa: CASSTTGWRSSNQPQHF
CDR3nt: TGTGCCAGCTCGACTACAGGGTGGAGGTCGAGCAATCAGCCCCAGCATTTT

j_gene: TRBJ1-2
v_gene: TRBV11-2
len: 14
d_gene: .
abundance: .
CDR3aa: CASSLDVGSYGYTF
CDR3nt: TGTGCCAGCAGCTTAGACGTGGGAAGCTATGGCTACACCTTC

j_gene: TRBJ1-6
v_gene: TRBV6-5
len: 15
d_gene: .
abundance: .
CDR3aa: CASSFGGADNSPLHF
CDR3nt: TGTGCCAGCAGTTTCGGGGGGGCCGATAATTCACCCCTCCACTTT

j_gene: TRBJ1-5
v_gene: TRBV6-6
len: 15
d_gene: .
abundance: .
CDR3aa: CASSPEEFSNQPQHF
CDR3nt: TGTGCCAGCAGTCCTGAGGAGTTTAGCAATCAGCCCCAGCATTTT

j_gene: TRBJ2-7
v_gene: TRBV6-4
len: 14
d_gene: .
abundance: .
CDR3aa: CASSPGTELYEQYF
CDR3nt: TGTGCCAGCAGTCCCGGGACGGAACTCTACGAGCAGTACTTC

j_gene: TRBJ1-2
v_gene: TRBV7-2
len: 15
d_gene: .
abundance: .
CDR3aa: CASSTPGVPGYGYTF
CDR3nt: TGTGCCAGCAGCACCCCAGGGGTCCCTGGGTATGGCTACACCTTC

j_gene: TRBJ2-3
v_gene: TRBV18
len: 19
d_gene: .
abundance: .
CDR3aa: CASSHFPGLGAKNTDTQYF
CDR3nt: TGTGCCAGCTCACATTTCCCCGGACTTGGAGCGAAAAACACAGATACGCAGTATTTT

j_gene: TRBJ2-1
v_gene: TRBV7-8
len: 13
d_gene: .
abundance: .
CDR3aa: CASSLDRNNEQFF
CDR3nt: TGTGCCAGCAGCTTAGACCGGAACAATGAGCAGTTCTTC

j_gene: TRBJ1-5
v_gene: TRBV11-2
len: 14
d_gene: .
abundance: .
CDR3aa: CASSSQGSNQPQHF
CDR3nt: TGTGCCAGCAGTTCTCAGGGAAGCAATCAGCCCCAGCATTTT

j_gene: TRBJ1-2
v_gene: TRBV19
len: 13
d_gene: .
abundance: .
CDR3aa: CASKPRSDYGYTF
CDR3nt: TGTGCCAGTAAACCCCGTTCCGACTATGGCTACACCTTC

j_gene: TRBJ1-1
v_gene: TRBV7-2
len: 14
d_gene: .
abundance: .
CDR3aa: CASSLGAANTEAFF
CDR3nt: TGTGCCAGCAGCTTAGGGGCAGCGAACACTGAAGCTTTCTTT

j_gene: TRBJ2-3
v_gene: TRBV6-6
len: 14
d_gene: .
abundance: .
CDR3aa: CASSYPSRLDTQYF
CDR3nt: TGTGCCAGCAGTTACCCCTCAAGGTTGGATACGCAGTATTTT

j_gene: TRBJ1-2
v_gene: TRBV7-9
len: 13
d_gene: TRBD1
abundance: .
CDR3aa: CASSRGQSYGYTF
CDR3nt: TGTGCCAGCAGCCGGGGACAGAGCTATGGCTACACCTTC